This T cell receptor (beta chain) was profiled in a study of blood T cell repertoires in COVID-19. Study information: COVID-19 samples, acute and convalescent, were from the United States, Italy and Spain. The cDNA or gDNA used as material had been derived from T cells, B-cell-depleted T cells, or PBMCs.

This clone was seen only once. Those who participated ranged in age from 18 to 89 years and resided in about 24 US areas. V lost 6 bases to trimming and J lost 4 bases, with 12 bases between them. From germline, CDR1 is DFQATT and CDR2 SNEGSKA (reference sequence). CDR3 length: 12 residues. Sequencing used immunoSEQ multiplex PCR; TCRdb keeps in-frame clones, though not all of them. The sample records some 170,000 clones, about 90% being singletons. The receptor's source is a human donor with acute COVID-19. The donor label of this sample is uncertain. The chain employs TRBV20-1 and TRBJ1-2, with D unclear. The sequencing sample was made of PBMCs or T cells enriched from blood (not recorded which). DNA for the CDR3: TGCAGTGCCAGTACCCTAATCTATGGCTACACCTTC. This encodes CSASTLIYGYTF.